The 25 T cell receptor beta chains below all came from one sample that was sequenced in a study of PD-L1 blockade in urothelial cancer. Sample time point: peripheral blood 6 weeks after treatment start. TCRdb keeps only in-frame clones here, not all; method: immunoSEQ multiplex PCR. The sample shows tens of thousands of clones, approximately 80% of them seen only once. Material: PBMCs, obtained around atezolizumab (anti-PD-L1) treatment. The receptor set was obtained from a man aged 70 or older with urothelial cancer.

The CDR3 reads CSVGKGYTGELFF. CDR3 nucleotide sequence: TGCAGCGTTGGCAAGGGGTACACCGGGGAGCTGTTTTTT. The rearrangement uses TRBV29-1 and TRBJ2-2, with D perhaps matching TRBD1 (5 bases). The CDR3 is 13 amino acids. Deletions cut 4 bases from V and 3 bases from J, with 9 bases between. Germline CDR1 is SQVTM and CDR2 is ANQGSEA.

This clone was seen a handful of times. The V and J genes are TRBV27 and TRBJ1-2; 9 bases align to TRBD1. Germline CDR1 MNHEY, CDR2 SMNVEV (reference sequence). The CDR3 is 14 amino acids. V lost 6 bases and J lost 4; bases outside the gene matches: 6. This CDR3 reads CASSLQGAAYGYTF. As DNA, the CDR3 is TGTGCCAGCAGCCTACAGGGGGCTGCCTATGGCTACACCTTC.

The J gene is TRBJ2-7, the V gene TRBV5-8, with 13 bases fitting TRBD2. The CDR3 is made up of 13 amino acids. V was pared by 5 bases and J by 6 bases, with 2 bases of the junction left unmatched. Germline V gene data show CDR1 as SGHTS and CDR2 as YDEGEE. CDR3 protein: CASRLAGGAEQYF. The CDR3 DNA reads as TGTGCCAGCAGACTAGCGGGAGGGGCCGAGCAGTACTTC.

The J gene is TRBJ1-3, the V gene TRBV7-2; tentative D call: TRBD1 (5 bases). V lost 5 bases, J lost 1 base, and 9 bases lay in between. Germline CDR1 is SGHTA and CDR2 is FQGNSA. The CDR3 contains 14 residues. This chain's CDR3 is CASSTDSSGNTIYF. In DNA, the CDR3 is TGTGCCAGCAGCACCGACAGTTCTGGAAACACCATATATTTT. Together with reference TRBV7-2 and TRBJ1-3, the CDR3 gives the full variable domain: GAGVSQSPSNKVTEKGKDVELRCDPISGHTALYWYRQSLGQGLEFLIYFQGNSAPDKSGLPSDRFSAERTGGSVSTLTIQRTQQEDSAVYLCASSTDSSGNTIYFGEGSWLTVV.

This clone was counted a single time. The J gene is TRBJ2-1, the V gene TRBV6-1, with a tentative D call TRBD2 (5 bases). Germline V gives CDR1 MNHNS, CDR2 SASEGT. This CDR3 has 15 amino acids. The V and J ends lost 6 bases and 3 bases respectively, with 15 bases between them. CDR3 DNA: TGTGCCAGCAGCGAACAAGTTGGAGGCTACAATGAGCAGTTCTTC. Translated: CASSEQVGGYNEQFF.

This chain links TRBV5-1 with TRBJ1-4; D possibly corresponds to TRBD1 (5 bases). CDR3 length: 15 amino acids. The germline V gene encodes CDR1 SGHRS and CDR2 YFSETQ. V lost 4 bases and J lost 7, with 17 bases in between. The chain's CDR3 is CASSPGGGSLEKLFF. The DNA for the CDR3 is TGCGCCAGCAGCCCCGGTGGGGGGTCTCTTGAAAAACTGTTTTTT.

V gene TRBV7-6 combines with J gene TRBJ1-1, with D possibly TRBD1 on 5 matching bases. With 8 bases removed from V and 1 base from J, the gap between germline ends came to 8 bases. The CDR3 contains 12 residues. Germline loops: CDR1 SGHVS, CDR2 FNYEAQ. The CDR3 DNA is TGTGCCAGCGGGGGGAAGAACACTGAAGCTTTCTTT. It translates to CASGGKNTEAFF.

CDR3 residues: CASSLRGAAQGGNTIYF. The CDR3 bases are TGTGCCAGCAGCTTGCGGGGGGCAGCCCAAGGGGGAAACACCATATATTTT. The J gene is TRBJ1-3, the V gene TRBV5-6; possibly TRBD1 for D (6 bases). Trimming removed 1 base at V and 4 bases at J, with 18 bases between. This CDR3 is built from 17 residues. CDR1 SGHDT and CDR2 YYEEEE come from the germline V gene.

The J gene is TRBJ1-1, the V gene TRBV7-2; TRBD1 might be the D (5 bases). Per the germline V gene, CDR1 is SGHTA and CDR2 is FQGNSA. Trimming stripped 5 bases from V and 0 bases from J, with 13 bases between. The CDR3 runs 15 residues. CDR3 sequence: CASSVYQGLNTEAFF. In DNA form, the CDR3 reads TGTGCCAGCAGCGTATACCAGGGCTTGAACACTGAAGCTTTCTTT.

The chain is built from TRBV7-2 and TRBJ2-5; 10 bases are shared with TRBD1. CDR3 length equals 14 residues. CDR1 is SGHTA, CDR2 FQGNSA, per germline. V lost 2 bases, J lost 4 bases, and 1 base stayed unmatched. For the CDR3, the DNA is TGTGCCAGCAGCTTAAGGACAGGGGGAGAGACCCAGTACTTC. It specifies CASSLRTGGETQYF.

The rearrangement joins TRBV7-3 to TRBJ2-5; no firm D call. V was trimmed by 3 bases and J by 2 bases, leaving 16 bases between them. CDR1 is SGHTA and CDR2 is FQGTGA in the germline V gene. The CDR3 loop spans 16 amino acids. The CDR3 region is CASSFEAVAVQETQYF. The CDR3 bases are TGTGCCAGCAGCTTTGAGGCGGTGGCAGTACAAGAGACCCAGTACTTC.

This clone was found once. The chain links TRBV6-1 to TRBJ1-5; 7 bases line up with TRBD1. The J segment lost 3 bases and the V segment lost 6 bases, leaving 8 bases of the junction unmatched. The CDR3 totals 15 residues. Looked up from germline, CDR1 is MNHNS and CDR2 is SASEGT. CDR3 nucleotide sequence: TGTGCCAGCAGCCAAAAGGGGGCGGACAATCAGCCCCAGCATTTT. This translates into CASSQKGADNQPQHF.

The chain is built from TRBV28 and TRBJ2-2; D gene uncertain. Deletions cut 9 bases from V and 1 base from J, with 9 bases between. Looked up from germline, CDR1 is MDHEN and CDR2 is SYDVKM. This CDR3 contains 13 residues. The CDR3 coding sequence is TGTGCCAGTTATCGGAGGAACACCGGGGAGCTGTTTTTT. This gives the protein CASYRRNTGELFF.

J is TRBJ1-6 and V is TRBV5-1; the D gene is possibly TRBD1 (6 bases). This CDR3 is built from 14 residues. Germline V gives CDR1 SGHRS, CDR2 YFSETQ. Trimming pared 0 bases from V and 7 bases from J, leaving 8 bases between. CDR3 DNA sequence: TGCGCCAGCAGCTTGGGACAGGACAATTCACCCCTCCACTTT. Its protein product is CASSLGQDNSPLHF.

The rearrangement joins TRBV30 to TRBJ2-1; a possible D gene is TRBD1 (5 bases). CDR3 length: 15 amino acids. Trimming took off 1 base at V and 1 base at J, with 11 bases between the two ends. Germline V gene lookup returns CDR1 GTSNPN and CDR2 SVGIG (reference sequence). The CDR3, as DNA: TGTGCCTGGAGTGCTCGGACAATATCCTACAATGAGCAGTTCTTC. It codes for CAWSARTISYNEQFF.

This clone has just one count. This specimen includes other DNA sequences encoding the same CDR3. The V gene is TRBV5-6, the J gene TRBJ2-5; TRBD2 aligns across 15 bases. Germline CDR1 and CDR2: SGHDT and YYEEEE. CDR3 length: 16 residues. Trimming removed 3 bases from V and 5 bases from J; junction bases left unmatched: 5. The CDR3 spells CASSYGLAGGRETQYF. The CDR3 coding sequence is TGTGCCAGCAGCTACGGACTAGCGGGGGGGCGGGAGACCCAGTACTTC.

The genes are TRBV27 and TRBJ2-7, with TRBD2 identical over 13 bases. The CDR3 length is 15 residues. V trimming: 2 bases; J trimming: 6 bases; junction bases outside the gene matches: 4. Germline-derived CDR1 and CDR2 are MNHEY and SMNVEV (reference sequence). The CDR3 protein is CASSLGLAGVGEQYF. CDR3 sequence (DNA): TGTGCCAGCAGTTTAGGACTAGCGGGAGTTGGCGAGCAGTACTTC.

This chain connects TRBV6-5 to TRBJ2-3, with D unresolved. Trimming stripped 6 bases from V and 0 bases from J, with 13 bases between. Germline-derived CDR1 and CDR2 are MNHEY and SVGAGI. This CDR3 has 15 residues. The CDR3 spells CASRKTFTSTDTQYF. CDR3 nucleotides: TGTGCCAGCAGAAAGACTTTCACTAGCACAGATACGCAGTATTTT.

V gene TRBV19 combines with J gene TRBJ1-5; 7 bases agree with TRBD1. CDR3 length: 16 amino acids. The J segment lost 3 bases and the V segment lost 5 bases, leaving 10 bases of the junction unmatched. Per the germline V gene, CDR1 is LNHDA and CDR2 is SQIVND (reference sequence). CDR3 nucleotides: TGTGCCAGTAGTGCACGACAGGGTAGGAACAATCAGCCCCAGCATTTT. It codes for CASSARQGRNNQPQHF. Filled out from reference TRBV19 and TRBJ1-5, the complete variable domain reads DGGITQSPKYLFRKEGQNVTLSCEQNLNHDAMYWYRQDPGQGLRLIYYSQIVNDFQKGDIAEGYSVSREKKESFPLTVTSAQKNPTAFYLCASSARQGRNNQPQHFGDGTRLSIL.

The J gene is TRBJ1-1, the V gene TRBV7-9; 9 bases match TRBD1. The CDR3 totals 14 residues. Losses at the gene ends were 5 bases for V and 3 bases for J; bases not matched to a gene: 4. CDR1 is SEHNR and CDR2 is FQNEAQ in the germline V gene (reference sequence). CDR3 sequence reads: CASSPDRGHTEAFF. CDR3 in DNA: TGTGCCAGCAGCCCGGACAGGGGCCACACTGAAGCTTTCTTT.

The chain has TRBV7-9 and TRBJ2-7, with 12 positions matching TRBD1. The germline V gene encodes CDR1 SEHNR and CDR2 FQNEAQ (reference sequence). The CDR3 runs 15 residues. J lost 5 bases, V lost 5 bases, and 7 bases had no gene match. CDR3 protein: CASSLQGQGADEQYF. In DNA form, the CDR3 reads TGTGCCAGCAGCCTCCAGGGACAGGGGGCTGACGAGCAGTACTTC.

This clone appeared a single time. The J gene is TRBJ2-3, the V gene TRBV2, with 9 positions matching TRBD2. The J segment lost 7 bases and the V segment lost 5 bases, leaving 13 bases of the junction unmatched. The length of the CDR3 is 16 residues. Germline V CDR1 and CDR2: SNHLY, FYNNEI. The CDR3 bases are TGTGCCAGCAGTCCTTCTAGCGGGAAGGGGGGAAATACGCAGTATTTT. Translating gives CASSPSSGKGGNTQYF.

This sequence joins TRBV4-1 and TRBJ2-7, with 7 bases identical to TRBD2. The CDR3 extends over 16 amino acids. V lost 1 base to trimming and J lost 0 bases; unmatched junction nucleotides: 6. Germline CDR1 and CDR2: MGHRA and YSYEKL. The CDR3, as DNA: TGCGCCAGCAGCCAAGTCTGGGGGGGGAGCTCCTACGAGCAGTACTTC. It translates to CASSQVWGGSSYEQYF.

J is TRBJ2-2 and V is TRBV28; D unresolved. In germline, CDR1 is MDHEN, CDR2 SYDVKM. The CDR3 has 11 residues. The V and J ends lost 6 bases and 8 bases respectively, with 7 bases between them. CDR3 DNA sequence: TGTGCCAGCAGGGCTAGGGGGGAGCTGTTTTTT. Translated, it gives CASRARGELFF.

This rearrangement joins TRBV6-5 to TRBJ2-1; no firm D call. CDR1 and CDR2 from the germline V gene are MNHEY and SVGAGI. Trimming removed 4 bases from V and 8 bases from J, with 9 bases in between. The CDR3 has 12 amino acids. CDR3 in DNA: TGTGCCAGCAGTTCCCCCCGGGATGAGCAGTTCTTC. The encoded protein is CASSSPRDEQFF.